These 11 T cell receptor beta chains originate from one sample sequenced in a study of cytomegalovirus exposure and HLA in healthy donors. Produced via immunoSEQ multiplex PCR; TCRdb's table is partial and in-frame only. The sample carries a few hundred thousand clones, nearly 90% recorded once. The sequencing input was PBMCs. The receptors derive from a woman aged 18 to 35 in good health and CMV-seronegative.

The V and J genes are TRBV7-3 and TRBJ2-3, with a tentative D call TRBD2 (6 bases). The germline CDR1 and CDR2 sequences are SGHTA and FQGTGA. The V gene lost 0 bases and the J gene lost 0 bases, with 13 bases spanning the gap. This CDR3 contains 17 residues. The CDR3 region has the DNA TGTGCCAGCAGCTTAACAGGCGGGGCGGTTAGCACAGATACGCAGTATTTT. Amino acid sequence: CASSLTGGAVSTDTQYF. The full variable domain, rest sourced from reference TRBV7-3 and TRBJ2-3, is GAGVSQTPSNKVTEKGKYVELRCDPISGHTALYWYRQSLGQGPEFLIYFQGTGAADDSGLPNDRFFAVRPEGSVSTLKIQRTERGDSAVYLCASSLTGGAVSTDTQYFGPGTRLTVL.

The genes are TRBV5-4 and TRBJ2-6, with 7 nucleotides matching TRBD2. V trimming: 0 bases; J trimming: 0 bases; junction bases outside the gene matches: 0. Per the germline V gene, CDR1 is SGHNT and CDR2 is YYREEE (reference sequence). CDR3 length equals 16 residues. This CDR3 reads CASSLGGGSGANVLTF. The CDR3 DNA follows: TGTGCCAGCAGCTTGGGCGGGGGCTCTGGGGCCAACGTCCTGACTTTC.

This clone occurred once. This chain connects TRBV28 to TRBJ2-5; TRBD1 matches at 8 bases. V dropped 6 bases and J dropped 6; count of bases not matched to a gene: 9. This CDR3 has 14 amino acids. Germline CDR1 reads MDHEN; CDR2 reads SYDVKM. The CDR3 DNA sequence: TGTGCCAGCAGCCCCAGGACAGGGCCGCAGACCCAGTACTTC. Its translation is CASSPRTGPQTQYF.

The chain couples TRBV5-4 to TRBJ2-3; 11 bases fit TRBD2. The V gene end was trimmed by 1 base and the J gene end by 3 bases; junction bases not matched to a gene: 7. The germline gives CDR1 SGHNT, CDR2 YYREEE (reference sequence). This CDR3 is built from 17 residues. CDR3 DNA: TGTGCCAGCAGCTTGCTTTTAGCGGGGGGGCCGACAGATACGCAGTATTTT. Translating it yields CASSLLLAGGPTDTQYF.

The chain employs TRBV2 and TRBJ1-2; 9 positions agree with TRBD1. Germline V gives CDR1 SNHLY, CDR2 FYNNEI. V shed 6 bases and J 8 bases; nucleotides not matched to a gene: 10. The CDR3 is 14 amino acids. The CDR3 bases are TGTGCCAGCAGATACACTACAGGGGGCGAAGGCTACACCTTC. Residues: CASRYTTGGEGYTF.

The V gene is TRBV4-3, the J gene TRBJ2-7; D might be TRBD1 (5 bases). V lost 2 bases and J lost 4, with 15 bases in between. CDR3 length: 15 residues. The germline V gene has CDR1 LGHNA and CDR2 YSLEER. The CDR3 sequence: CASSQTPGHSYEQYF. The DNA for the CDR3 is TGCGCCAGCAGCCAAACCCCAGGACACTCGTACGAGCAGTACTTC.

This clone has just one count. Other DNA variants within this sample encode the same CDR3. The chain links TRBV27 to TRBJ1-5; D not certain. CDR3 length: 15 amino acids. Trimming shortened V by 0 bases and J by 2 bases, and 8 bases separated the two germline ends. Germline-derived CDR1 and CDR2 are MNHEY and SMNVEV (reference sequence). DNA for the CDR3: TGTGCCAGCAGTTTATCCCGGGGAGGCAATCAGCCCCAGCATTTT. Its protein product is CASSLSRGGNQPQHF.

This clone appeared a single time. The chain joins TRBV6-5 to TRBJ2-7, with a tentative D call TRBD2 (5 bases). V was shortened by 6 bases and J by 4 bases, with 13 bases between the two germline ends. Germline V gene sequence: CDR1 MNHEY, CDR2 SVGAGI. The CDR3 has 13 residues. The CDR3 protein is CASSPRTGYEQYV. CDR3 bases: TGTGCCAGCAGCCCCCGGACGGGATACGAGCAGTACGTC.

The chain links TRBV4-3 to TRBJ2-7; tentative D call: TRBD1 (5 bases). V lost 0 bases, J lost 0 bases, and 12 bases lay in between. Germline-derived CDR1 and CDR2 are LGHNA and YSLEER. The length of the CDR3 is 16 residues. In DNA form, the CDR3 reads TGCGCCAGCAGCCAAGACTGGACACGGAGCTCCTACGAGCAGTACTTC. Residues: CASSQDWTRSSYEQYF.

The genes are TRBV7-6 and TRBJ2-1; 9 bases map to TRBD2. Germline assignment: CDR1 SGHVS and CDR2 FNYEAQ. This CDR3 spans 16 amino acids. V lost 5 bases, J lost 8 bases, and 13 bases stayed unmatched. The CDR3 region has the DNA TGTGCCAGCAGCCCCCGCTGGCGGGGGGGCGGCGATGAGCAGTTCTTC. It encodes CASSPRWRGGGDEQFF.

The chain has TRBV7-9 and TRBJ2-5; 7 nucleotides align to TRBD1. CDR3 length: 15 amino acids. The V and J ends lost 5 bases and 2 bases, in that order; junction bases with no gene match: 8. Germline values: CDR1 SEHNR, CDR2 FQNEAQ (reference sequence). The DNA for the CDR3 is TGTGCCAGCAGCCCAGACAGGGACCTTCAAGAGACCCAGTACTTC. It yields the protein CASSPDRDLQETQYF.